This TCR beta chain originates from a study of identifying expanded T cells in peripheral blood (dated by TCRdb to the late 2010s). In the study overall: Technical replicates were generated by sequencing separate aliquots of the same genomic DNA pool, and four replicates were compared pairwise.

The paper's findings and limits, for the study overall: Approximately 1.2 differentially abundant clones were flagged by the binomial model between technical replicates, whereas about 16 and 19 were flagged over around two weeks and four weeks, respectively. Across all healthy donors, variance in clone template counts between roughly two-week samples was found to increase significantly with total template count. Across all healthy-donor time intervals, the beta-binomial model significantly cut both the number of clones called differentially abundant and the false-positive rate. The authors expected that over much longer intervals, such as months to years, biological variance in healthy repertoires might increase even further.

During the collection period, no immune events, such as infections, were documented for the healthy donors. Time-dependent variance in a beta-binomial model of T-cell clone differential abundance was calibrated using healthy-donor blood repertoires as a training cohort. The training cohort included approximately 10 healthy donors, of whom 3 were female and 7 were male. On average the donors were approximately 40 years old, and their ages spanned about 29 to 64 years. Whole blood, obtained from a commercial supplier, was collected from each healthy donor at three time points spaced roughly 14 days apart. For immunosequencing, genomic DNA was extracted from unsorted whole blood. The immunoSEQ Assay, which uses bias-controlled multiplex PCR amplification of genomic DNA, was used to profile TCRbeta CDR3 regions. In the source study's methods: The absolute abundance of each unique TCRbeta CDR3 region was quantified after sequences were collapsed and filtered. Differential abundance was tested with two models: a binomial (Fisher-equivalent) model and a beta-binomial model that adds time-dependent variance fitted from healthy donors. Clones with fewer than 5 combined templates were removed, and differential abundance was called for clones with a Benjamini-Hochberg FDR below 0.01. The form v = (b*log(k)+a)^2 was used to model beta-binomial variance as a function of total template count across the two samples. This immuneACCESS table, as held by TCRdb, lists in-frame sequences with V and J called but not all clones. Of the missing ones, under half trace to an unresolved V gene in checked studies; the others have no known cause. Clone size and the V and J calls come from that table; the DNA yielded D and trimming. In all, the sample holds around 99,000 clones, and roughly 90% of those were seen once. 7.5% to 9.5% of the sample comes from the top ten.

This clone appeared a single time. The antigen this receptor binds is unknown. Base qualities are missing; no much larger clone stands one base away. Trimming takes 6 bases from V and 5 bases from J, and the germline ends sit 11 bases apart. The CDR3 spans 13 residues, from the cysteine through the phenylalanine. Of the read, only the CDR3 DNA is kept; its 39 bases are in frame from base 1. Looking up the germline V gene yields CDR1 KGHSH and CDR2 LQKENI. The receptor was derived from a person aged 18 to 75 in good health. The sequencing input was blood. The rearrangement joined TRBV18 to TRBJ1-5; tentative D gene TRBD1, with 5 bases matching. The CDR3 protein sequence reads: CASSARVDQPQHF. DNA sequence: TGTGCCAGCTCTGCCAGGGTTGATCAGCCCCAGCATTTT.